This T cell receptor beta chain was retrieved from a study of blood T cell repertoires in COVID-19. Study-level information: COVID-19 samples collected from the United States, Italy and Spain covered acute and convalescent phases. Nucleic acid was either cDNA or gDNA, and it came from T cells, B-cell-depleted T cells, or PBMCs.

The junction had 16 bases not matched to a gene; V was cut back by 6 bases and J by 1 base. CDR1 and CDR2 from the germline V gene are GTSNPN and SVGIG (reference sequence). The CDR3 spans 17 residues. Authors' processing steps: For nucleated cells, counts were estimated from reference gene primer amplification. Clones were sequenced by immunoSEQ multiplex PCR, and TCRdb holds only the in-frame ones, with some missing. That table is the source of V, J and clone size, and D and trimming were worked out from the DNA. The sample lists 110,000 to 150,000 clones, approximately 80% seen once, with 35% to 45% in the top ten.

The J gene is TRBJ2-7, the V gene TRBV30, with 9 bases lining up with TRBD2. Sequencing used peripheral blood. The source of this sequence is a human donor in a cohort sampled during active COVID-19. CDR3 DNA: TGTGCCTGCCTCCTAGCGGGGAATCAAAGGGGGTCCTACGAGCAGTACTTC. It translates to CACLLAGNQRGSYEQYF.